These 21 T cell receptor beta chains originate from one sample sequenced in a study of shared clonotypes between healthy human individuals. Some clones are missing from TCRdb's copy, which holds only in-frame ones; the method was immunoSEQ multiplex PCR. This sample has 490,000 or so clones; 60% to 85% occur once, and the top ten carry roughly 13%. The sequencing sample was made of PBMCs. These receptors were taken from a woman in her 40s in good health. Some clones in this sample may be carry-over from other donors' samples.

This clone was recorded a few times. The CDR3 DNA follows: TGTGCCAGCAGTTCCCGGACAGATTACAATGAGCAGTTCTTC. Translated, it gives CASSSRTDYNEQFF. The J gene is TRBJ2-1, the V gene TRBV6-5, with a tentative D call TRBD1 (6 bases). The V and J ends lost 4 bases and 4 bases respectively, with 11 bases between them. CDR1 and CDR2 from the germline V gene are MNHEY and SVGAGI. The CDR3 loop spans 14 amino acids.

This chain links TRBV4-1 with TRBJ1-5; tentative D call: TRBD1 (6 bases). CDR1 and CDR2 from the germline V gene are MGHRA and YSYEKL. CDR3 length: 14 amino acids. Trimming pared 4 bases from V and 7 bases from J, leaving 14 bases between. CDR3 protein: CASSPRTVGQPQHF. CDR3 DNA sequence: TGCGCCAGCAGCCCGAGGACAGTTGGACAGCCCCAGCATTTT.

Turning to this clone: Distinct nucleotide sequences in the sample also encode this CDR3. The CDR3 protein is CSATLAYEQYF. In nucleotides, the CDR3 is TGCAGTGCTACATTAGCTTACGAGCAGTACTTC. The chain combines TRBV20-1 with TRBJ2-7; D gene ambiguous. V was shortened by 4 bases and J by 4 bases, with 8 bases between the two germline ends. Germline V gives CDR1 DFQATT, CDR2 SNEGSKA (reference sequence). The CDR3 runs to 11 residues.

The chain joins TRBV27 to TRBJ2-2; D may be TRBD1 (6 bases). Looked up from germline, CDR1 is MNHEY and CDR2 is SMNVEV (reference sequence). The CDR3 has 17 amino acids. Trimming removed 0 bases at V and 4 bases at J, with 15 bases between. The CDR3 region is CASSLSRWTALTGELFF. CDR3 sequence (DNA): TGTGCCAGCAGTTTATCAAGGTGGACAGCCCTCACCGGGGAGCTGTTTTTT.

V and J are TRBV5-6 and TRBJ2-1, with TRBD2 as a possible D gene (5 bases). Trimming shortened V by 0 bases and J by 0 bases, and 7 bases separated the two germline ends. Germline CDR1 reads SGHDT; CDR2 reads YYEEEE. This CDR3 contains 15 residues. This chain's CDR3 is CASSLVGVSYNEQFF. DNA for the CDR3: TGTGCCAGCAGCTTGGTCGGGGTCTCCTACAATGAGCAGTTCTTC.

The chain is built from TRBV6-5 and TRBJ1-2; 7 nucleotides align to TRBD1. Germline-derived CDR1 and CDR2 are MNHEY and SVGAGI. V lost 0 bases, J lost 7 bases, and 8 bases stayed unmatched. This CDR3 region has 15 residues. The CDR3 protein is CASSYSQGGGVGYTF. The DNA for the CDR3 is TGTGCCAGCAGTTACTCGCAGGGGGGAGGGGTTGGCTACACCTTC.

This sequence joins TRBV6-5 and TRBJ2-7; possibly TRBD1 or TRBD2 for D (5 bases each). The CDR3 sequence is 12 residues long. The V and J ends lost 5 bases and 2 bases respectively, with 7 bases between them. Germline V lookup: CDR1 MNHEY, CDR2 SVGAGI. In nucleotides, the CDR3 is TGTGCCAGCAGTGGGGACGCCTACGAGCAGTACTTC. Its translation is CASSGDAYEQYF.

The chain couples TRBV27 to TRBJ1-2, with D perhaps TRBD1 (6 bases). CDR3 length: 15 residues. Germline assignment: CDR1 MNHEY and CDR2 SMNVEV (reference sequence). V gave up 3 bases and J gave up 4 bases, with 15 bases separating them. CDR3 bases: TGTGCCAGCAGTTTTTCCCAGGGGTTGGGCTATGGCTACACCTTC. Translation gives CASSFSQGLGYGYTF.

The gene calls are TRBV4-1 and TRBJ2-5; perhaps TRBD2 as D (6 bases). Per the germline V gene, CDR1 is MGHRA and CDR2 is YSYEKL. V gave up 0 bases and J gave up 9 bases, with 11 bases separating them. The CDR3 spans 13 residues. This CDR3 is CASSQEAWRAQYF. The CDR3 DNA sequence: TGCGCCAGCAGCCAAGAGGCTTGGAGGGCCCAGTACTTC.

This chain uses TRBV6-6 with TRBJ1-2, with D perhaps TRBD1 (5 bases). Germline V gene lookup returns CDR1 MNHNY and CDR2 SVGAGI (reference sequence). The CDR3 has 15 residues. V was pared by 6 bases and J by 0 bases, with 14 bases between. CDR3 nucleotide sequence: TGTGCCAGCAGGCACACCGGGGCTTCTAACTATGGCTACACCTTC. Translated: CASRHTGASNYGYTF.

The CDR3 spells CASSQIHGLGNTIYF. CDR3 sequence (DNA): TGCGCCAGCAGCCAAATACACGGCTTGGGAAACACCATATATTTT. The chain employs TRBV4-1 and TRBJ1-3; no clear D gene. Germline V gives CDR1 MGHRA, CDR2 YSYEKL. CDR3 length equals 15 residues. V lost 2 bases and J lost 4, with 12 bases in between.

J is TRBJ2-5 and V is TRBV29-1; TRBD2 agrees at 11 bases. The ends lost 3 bases at V and 2 bases at J; junction bases unmatched: 5. Per germline, CDR1 SQVTM and CDR2 ANQGSEA. The CDR3 is made up of 15 amino acids. Written as DNA, the CDR3 is TGCAGCGTTGAGGGGACTAGCGGAGGTCAAGAGACCCAGTACTTC. It specifies CSVEGTSGGQETQYF.

This clone was detected once. CDR3 amino acids: CASSYSTGLAGVNTGELFF. The CDR3 nucleotides are TGCGCCAGCAGCTATTCAACGGGACTAGCGGGAGTAAACACCGGGGAGCTGTTTTTT. The rearrangement joins TRBV4-3 to TRBJ2-2; 14 bases map to TRBD2. V was pared by 5 bases and J by 2 bases, with 10 bases of the junction left unmatched. Germline CDR1 LGHNA, CDR2 YSLEER. The CDR3 is 19 residues long.

The J gene is TRBJ2-7, the V gene TRBV13; no definite D call. CDR1 is PRHDT, CDR2 FYEKMQ, per germline (reference sequence). The germline V and J ends were trimmed by 5 bases and 3 bases, with 11 bases remaining between them. CDR3 length equals 13 residues. This CDR3 is CASSPMTVYEQYF. The CDR3 region has the DNA TGTGCCAGCAGCCCCATGACCGTCTACGAGCAGTACTTC.

The chain couples TRBV27 to TRBJ2-5; either TRBD1 or TRBD2 may fit D (5 bases each). The ends were cut back, 0 bases at V and 1 base at J, with 9 bases in the middle. CDR3 length equals 15 residues. In germline, CDR1 is MNHEY, CDR2 SMNVEV (reference sequence). The CDR3 protein is CASSLSLGTQETQYF. The CDR3 DNA sequence: TGTGCCAGCAGTTTATCGCTCGGGACCCAAGAGACCCAGTACTTC.

The V and J genes are TRBV30 and TRBJ2-4; possibly TRBD1 for D (5 bases). Trimming took off 4 bases at V and 4 bases at J, with 11 bases between the two ends. Per germline, CDR1 GTSNPN and CDR2 SVGIG (reference sequence). The CDR3 runs 13 residues. CDR3 amino acids: CAWNVNRKNIQYF. The CDR3 DNA is TGTGCCTGGAACGTGAACAGGAAAAACATTCAGTACTTC. The variable domain in full, with the rest retrieved from reference TRBV30 and TRBJ2-4, is SQTIHQWPATLVQPVGSPLSLECTVEGTSNPNLYWYRQAAGRGLQLLFYSVGIGQISSEVPQNLSASRPQDRQFILSSKKLLLSDSGFYLCAWNVNRKNIQYFGAGTRLSVL.

V is TRBV5-4 and J is TRBJ1-1, with D unclear. The CDR3 has 13 amino acids. Per the germline V gene, CDR1 is SGHNT and CDR2 is YYREEE (reference sequence). Trimming shortened V by 7 bases and J by 1 base, and 11 bases separated the two germline ends. CDR3 DNA sequence: TGTGCCAGCCGGCGGTCGGCGAACACTGAAGCTTTCTTT. This sequence encodes CASRRSANTEAFF.

V and J are TRBV30 and TRBJ2-7; 8 nucleotides agree with TRBD2. Trimming cost V 2 bases and J 2 bases; bases outside gene matches: 5. Germline-derived CDR1 and CDR2 are GTSNPN and SVGIG (reference sequence). CDR3 length equals 14 residues. This chain's CDR3 is CAWSPGLGAYEQYF. CDR3 coding DNA: TGTGCCTGGAGTCCGGGACTAGGGGCCTACGAGCAGTACTTC.

Worth noting for this clone: The germline gene is not matched at one end of the junction; a read error may be the cause. The chain joins TRBV28 to TRBJ1-2, with a weak D call TRBD1 (5 bases). The CDR3 runs to 11 residues. Germline V gene sequence: CDR1 MDHEN, CDR2 SYDVKM. The CDR3 here is CASSWGRGRLF. DNA of the CDR3: TGTGCCAGCAGTTGGGGCCGGGGCAGGCTATTC.

The chain combines TRBV7-2 with TRBJ1-5; D ambiguous. Germline V CDR1 and CDR2: SGHTA, FQGNSA. The CDR3 length is 13 residues. The V end was cut by 4 bases, the J end by 5 bases, with 9 bases between. This CDR3 reads CASSWAGDQPQHF. The CDR3, as DNA: TGTGCCAGCAGCTGGGCAGGAGATCAGCCCCAGCATTTT.

The chain combines TRBV4-1 with TRBJ2-7; either TRBD1 or TRBD2 may fit D (5 bases each). The germline V gene encodes CDR1 MGHRA and CDR2 YSYEKL. Trimming stripped 4 bases from V and 2 bases from J, with 15 bases between. This CDR3 comprises 15 residues. CDR3 region: CASSRHRDGAYEQYF. Here the CDR3 DNA reads TGCGCCAGCAGCCGACACCGGGACGGAGCCTACGAGCAGTACTTC.